The rows below give T cell receptor beta chains drawn from one sample of a study of cytomegalovirus exposure and HLA in healthy donors. Some clones are missing from TCRdb's copy, which holds only in-frame ones; the method was immunoSEQ multiplex PCR. The sample lists 140,000 or so clones, approximately 79% occurring once. Material for sequencing was PBMCs. The source of these receptors is a man aged 18 to 30 in good health and CMV-seropositive. CDR3s include the opening cysteine and the closing phenylalanine or tryptophan.

V gene,CDR3 length,CDR3 protein
TRBV15,13,CATSSKFTGELFF
TRBV19,13,CASSRNRNYGYTF
TRBV6-1,11,CASSPDGELFF
TRBV11-2,15,CASSPSSGSSYEQYF
TRBV4-2,15,CASASSGNLPYEQYF
TRBV2,15,CASSGPGQGNSPLHF
TRBV6-5,15,CASSYATASSYEQYF
TRBV19,13,CASSIDGLQPQHF
TRBV30,17,CAWSPGLAGGGGETQYF
TRBV29-1,16,CSVEPYQTGVAYEQYF
TRBV4-1,14,CASQRDSTNNEQFF
TRBV19,18,CASSIGTSGGVVQETQYF
TRBV29-1,17,CSVVPRTSGSSTDTQYF
TRBV2,16,CASSVGRTGMDTEAFF
TRBV6-6,10,CASSLDRDYF
TRBV5-6,17,CASSLNRGRITNEKLFF
TRBV13,13,CASSAPGNTEAFF
TRBV30,13,CAWNRGTGNTIYF
TRBV28,14,CASSQGQIQETQYF
TRBV11-2,14,CASSLRVMNTEAFF
TRBV28,12,CASKTGTQPQHF
TRBV7-8,14,CASSLIAGHNEQFF
TRBV5-4,15,CASSLAAGGQETQYF
TRBV10-1,18,CASSEKGLAGQNTGELFF
TRBV18,16,CASSPLGELLANEQYF
TRBV28,17,CASSPPGQGPTNEKLFF
TRBV7-8,16,CASSIRPGTSGHGQYF
TRBV10-3,14,CAISEGQVRTEAFF
TRBV28,13,CASRIQGAYGYTF